Presented here are 15 T cell receptor beta chains from one specimen sequenced in a study of graft-versus-host responses after intestinal transplantation. Generated by immunoSEQ multiplex PCR, the TCRdb table keeps only in-frame clones and is missing some. The sample holds about 27,000 clones, around 80% seen once. The antigens for these receptors are not known. Specimen: unstimulated CD4+ T cells sorted from spleen or lymph node cells, collected before intestinal transplant. Source of these receptors: a human donor who received an intestinal transplant.

The V call is TRBV18, the J call TRBJ2-1, with 9 nucleotides matching TRBD2. J gave up 7 bases and V 6 bases, and 10 bases lay outside the gene matches. The CDR3 runs 15 residues. In germline, CDR1 is KGHSH, CDR2 LQKENI. The CDR3 spells CASSIGLAGENEQFF. DNA of the CDR3: TGTGCCAGCTCCATAGGATTAGCGGGAGAGAATGAGCAGTTCTTC.

The J gene is TRBJ2-7, the V gene TRBV5-3; D ambiguous. TRBV5-3 is annotated as an ORF whose role is uncertain. The V and J ends lost 4 bases and 4 bases respectively, with 3 bases between them. CDR3 length equals 10 residues. CDR3 loop: CARSRYEQYF. CDR3 DNA sequence: TGTGCCAGAAGCCGTTACGAGCAGTACTTC.

The count of this clone is one. CDR3 DNA: TGCGCCAGCAGCCAAGGAACGAGGGGGGTCTATGGCTACACCTTC. Translating it yields CASSQGTRGVYGYTF. V and J are TRBV4-1 and TRBJ1-2, with a tentative D call TRBD1 (6 bases). V was cut by 1 base and J by 4 bases, with 13 bases left in between. The CDR3 covers 15 residues. In germline, CDR1 is MGHRA, CDR2 YSYEKL.

A word on this clone: One end of the junction varies from germline; a read error may be responsible. The chain links TRBV5-6 to TRBJ2-7; TRBD2 agrees at 8 bases. The CDR3 consists of 16 residues. The V gene's germline CDR1 is SGHDT and CDR2 YYEEEE. DNA for the CDR3: TGTGCCAGCAGTTTGGATAGCGGGGCCTCCTTCTACGAGCAGTACTTC. Amino acid sequence: CASSLDSGASFYEQYF.

For the CDR3, the DNA is TGTGCCAGCAGCTCCCGACAGATCATTAACACCGGGGAGCTGTTTTTT. This translates into CASSSRQIINTGELFF. The gene calls are TRBV11-2 and TRBJ2-2; possibly TRBD1 for D (5 bases). The CDR3 loop spans 16 amino acids. Trimming removed 4 bases from V and 2 bases from J, with 14 bases in between. CDR1 SGHAT and CDR2 FQNNGV come from the germline V gene.

The chain has TRBV9 and TRBJ2-1; TRBD2 aligns across 11 bases. The V segment lost 0 bases and the J segment 7 bases; nucleotides outside the gene matches: 9. The CDR3 length is 17 residues. Germline CDR1 reads SGDLS; CDR2 reads YYNGEE. CDR3 sequence reads: CASSVAIAGGPGNEQFF. The CDR3 DNA follows: TGTGCCAGCAGCGTAGCAATAGCGGGAGGGCCAGGGAATGAGCAGTTCTTC.

The V and J genes are TRBV5-4 and TRBJ2-2; D might be TRBD1 or TRBD2, each matching 5 bases. Trimming left V 0 bases short and J 1 base short, with 7 bases between. Germline CDR1 SGHNT, CDR2 YYREEE (reference sequence). The CDR3 is made up of 15 amino acids. DNA of the CDR3: TGTGCCAGCAGCTTGGGGGGGATGAACACCGGGGAGCTGTTTTTT. Its protein is CASSLGGMNTGELFF. The whole variable domain, remainder taken from reference TRBV5-4 and TRBJ2-2, is ETGVTQSPTHLIKTRGQQVTLRCSSQSGHNTVSWYQQALGQGPQFIFQYYREEENGRGNFPPRFSGLQFPNYSSELNVNALELDDSALYLCASSLGGMNTGELFFGEGSRLTVL.

The rearrangement links TRBV30 to TRBJ2-2, with 7 bases matching TRBD2. Germline-derived CDR1 and CDR2 are GTSNPN and SVGIG (reference sequence). V dropped 0 bases and J dropped 5; count of bases not matched to a gene: 6. The CDR3 has 15 amino acids. CDR3 nucleotide sequence: TGTGCCTGGAGTGTAGATAGGGGAGGGACCGGGGAGCTGTTTTTT. Translating gives CAWSVDRGGTGELFF.

This rearrangement joins TRBV4-1 to TRBJ1-6; no clear D. V was trimmed by 1 base and J by 10 bases, leaving 17 bases between them. Germline CDR1 is MGHRA and CDR2 is YSYEKL. The CDR3 sequence is 16 residues long. The CDR3 sequence: CASSQAPWNLRSPLHF. CDR3 nucleotide sequence: TGCGCCAGCAGCCAAGCGCCCTGGAACCTAAGATCACCCCTCCACTTT.

This clone has a single count. The gene calls are TRBV6-1 and TRBJ2-3; 10 positions match TRBD2. Germline CDR1 and CDR2: MNHNS and SASEGT. V dropped 8 bases and J dropped 0; count of bases not matched to a gene: 5. The CDR3 is 15 residues long. The CDR3: CASAPSGGSTDTQYF. DNA of the CDR3: TGTGCCAGCGCGCCTAGCGGGGGTAGCACAGATACGCAGTATTTT.

The rearrangement uses TRBV21-1 and TRBJ2-7; TRBD2, as called in the table, went unchecked against the DNA. TRBV21-1 is noted as a pseudogene. The CDR3 has 20 amino acids. CDR3 protein: CASSKGGGLAGAPGLREQYF. The CDR3 nucleotides are TGTGCCAGCAGCAAAGGGGGCGGACTAGCGGGAGCCCCTGGGCTACGAGAGCAGTACTTC.

The chain combines TRBV5-1 with TRBJ2-1; D gene ambiguous. Deletions cut 1 base from V and 0 bases from J, with 8 bases between. Germline lookup yields CDR1 SGHRS and CDR2 YFSETQ. CDR3 length: 15 amino acids. The CDR3 here is CASSLTDSSYNEQFF. The CDR3 coding sequence is TGCGCCAGCAGCTTGACTGATAGCTCCTACAATGAGCAGTTCTTC.

This clone occurred a few times. The chain carries TRBV27 and TRBJ2-2, with TRBD2 matching 12 bases. This CDR3 region has 19 residues. Per the germline V gene, CDR1 is MNHEY and CDR2 is SMNVEV (reference sequence). V gave up 2 bases and J gave up 3 bases; unmatched junction bases: 10. CDR3: CASSLQPSGRAWDTGELFF. Written as DNA, the CDR3 is TGTGCCAGCAGTTTACAACCTAGCGGGAGGGCGTGGGACACCGGGGAGCTGTTTTTT.

The chain has TRBV7-2 and TRBJ2-3, with D possibly being TRBD2 (6 bases). The CDR3 is 14 amino acids. The V and J ends lost 4 bases and 7 bases respectively, with 15 bases between them. From germline, CDR1 is SGHTA and CDR2 FQGNSA. The CDR3 is CASSSSLSGNTQYF. The DNA of the CDR3 is TGTGCCAGCAGCTCCTCCCTTAGCGGAAATACGCAGTATTTT.

V usage is TRBV14 and J usage is TRBJ1-2; a weak D match, TRBD1 (6 bases). CDR1 is SGHDN, CDR2 FVKESK, per germline. V was pared by 4 bases and J by 3 bases, with 6 bases between. CDR3 length: 12 residues. The CDR3 DNA is TGTGCCAGCAGCCCAGGGGACTATGGCTACACCTTC. This sequence encodes CASSPGDYGYTF.